A selection of T cell receptor beta chains follows, all from one sample in a study of T cell responses to AZD1222 COVID-19 vaccine. The repertoire was sequenced with immunoSEQ multiplex PCR; TCRdb's copy has only in-frame clones and lacks some. Among under 150,000 clones listed, roughly 88% were seen once. The specimen was peripheral blood, collected on day 0 of AZD1222 vaccination. The receptors come from an adult in good health. Each CDR3 is given with its conserved first and last residue. A D gene is named only where the DNA matches it firmly. The listing skips clone size in some rows; elsewhere it reads once, few, many or a size class.

v_gene,d_gene,j_gene,abundance,CDR3nt,CDR3aa
TRBV18,-,TRBJ1-4,-,TGTGCCAGCGCACAGGGTTTTAATGAAAAACTGTTTTTT,CASAQGFNEKLFF
TRBV19,TRBD1,TRBJ1-1,-,TGTGCCAGTAGGTTTGCTTCCCCACAGGGGGCAGGTGAAGCTTTCTTT,CASRFASPQGAGEAFF
TRBV5-4,TRBD1,TRBJ1-2,-,TGTGCCAGCAGGCAAGGAGGGACAGGGATTGACTATGGCTACACCTTC,CASRQGGTGIDYGYTF
TRBV15,TRBD1,TRBJ2-7,-,TGTGCCACCAGCAGAGGAGGGACAGGCGAGCAGTACTTC,CATSRGGTGEQYF
TRBV6-5,TRBD1,TRBJ2-4,few,TGTGCCAGCAGAGACAGGGCCCTAGCCAAAAACATTCAGTACTTC,CASRDRALAKNIQYF
TRBV6-5,TRBD2,TRBJ2-3,-,TGTGCCAGCAGTCGGACTAGCGGTTACACAGATACGCAGTATTTT,CASSRTSGYTDTQYF
TRBV12-3/TRBV12-4,-,TRBJ1-2,few,TGTGCCAGCAGTCCCGGGATCTATGGCTACACCTTC,CASSPGIYGYTF
TRBV7-9,-,TRBJ1-4,-,TGTGCCAGCAGCTTAGCGGGTCGACAGGCTGGAGGTGAAAAACTGTTTTTT,CASSLAGRQAGGEKLFF
TRBV18,TRBD1,TRBJ2-2,-,TGTGCCAGCTCCCAGAACGGACAGGGCGCCGGGGAGCTGTTTTTT,CASSQNGQGAGELFF
TRBV7-2,TRBD2,TRBJ2-1,-,TGTGCCAGCAGTCCAAGCGGGGCCTACAATGGGGAGCAGTTCTTC,CASSPSGAYNGEQFF
TRBV3-1/TRBV3-2,TRBD1,TRBJ2-5,-,TGTGCCAGCAGCCTCCCCTCAGGGGGAGAGACCCAGTACTTC,CASSLPSGGETQYF
TRBV4-3,TRBD1,TRBJ1-2,once,TGCGCCAGCAGCCATGCAGGGGGGGACTATGGCTACACCTTC,CASSHAGGDYGYTF
TRBV30,TRBD2,TRBJ2-1,-,TGTGCCTGGTCGGGGGGGCGATACAATGAGCAGTTCTTC,CAWSGGRYNEQFF
TRBV5-4,-,TRBJ1-1,-,TGTGCCAGCAGCCCGACGGAAACCCCTGAAGCTTTCTTT,CASSPTETPEAFF
TRBV7-3,TRBD2,TRBJ2-5,-,TGTGCCAGCAGCCCGGGACTAGCGGGGGGCCAAGAGACCCAGTACTTC,CASSPGLAGGQETQYF
TRBV7-9,TRBD1,TRBJ1-5,-,TGTGCCAGCAGCTTAGGGAGAACCGGGACAGATAGCAATCAGCCCCAGCATTTT,CASSLGRTGTDSNQPQHF
TRBV2,-,TRBJ1-2,once,TGTGCCAGCAGTCCTAACTATGGCTACACCTTC,CASSPNYGYTF
TRBV7-3,TRBD2,TRBJ2-1,-,TGTGCCAGCAGCTTAGGCGCGTTTGGCGGGAGGCGAAATGAGCAGTTCTTC,CASSLGAFGGRRNEQFF